The sequence of this TCR beta chain was determined in a study of beta chain features in type 1 diabetes. Findings of the study overall: cDNA-based reads could over-represent cells with high TCR expression. Patients with Type 1 diabetes showed moderately but significantly shorter TCRB CDR3s in all four CD4+ subsets. The naive, central memory and Treg TCRB repertoires showed an apparent similarity that was greater among patients than among healthy donors.

Every isolated RNA sample was fully reverse transcribed, so sequencing captured expressed TCRB transcripts. Sequenced by immunoSEQ multiplex PCR; TCRdb stores in-frame clones only, minus some. The data contain approximately 260,000 clones, approximately 24% of them singletons. Isolation of CD4+ naive, central memory, regulatory and stem cell-like memory cells was achieved by sorting via CD45RO/CCR7/CD25/CD127/CD95/CD27. In the case of this clone: Its cognate antigen is unknown.

In germline, CDR1 is SGHNT, CDR2 YYREEE (reference sequence). V was shortened by 7 bases and J by 2 bases, with 15 bases between the two germline ends. The CDR3 has 14 residues. The chain has TRBV5-4 and TRBJ2-5, with D perhaps matching TRBD2 (5 bases). Sequencing used naive CD4+ T cells from blood. This receptor was obtained from a woman under 40 with type 1 diabetes. The chain's CDR3 is CASYRGDVQETQYF. The CDR3 DNA is TGTGCCAGCTACCGGGGAGATGTACAAGAGACCCAGTACTTC.